This TCR beta chain was identified in a study of blood T cell repertoires in COVID-19. This clone was observed a few times. The CDR3 has 16 amino acids. The germline V gene encodes CDR1 DFQATT and CDR2 SNEGSKA (reference sequence). The trim removed 3 bases at V and 8 bases at J, leaving 17 bases unmatched. Generated by immunoSEQ multiplex PCR, the TCRdb table keeps only in-frame clones and is missing some. The table has under 140,000 clones, 70% to 90% seen once; the top ten hold more than 4.5%. The sequence came from a human donor in a cohort sampled during active COVID-19. The V call is TRBV20-1, the J call TRBJ1-2, with 8 bases that match TRBD1. Specimen: peripheral blood. CDR3 in amino acids: CSASFGTGASWGGYTF. CDR3 DNA sequence: TGCAGTGCTAGTTTCGGGACAGGAGCTTCATGGGGCGGCTACACCTTC.